Below, 10 T cell receptor beta chains from the same sample are listed, as sequenced in a study of cytomegalovirus exposure and HLA in healthy donors. A multiplex PCR was run with 60 Vbeta primers and 13 Jbeta primers. Sequenced by immunoSEQ multiplex PCR; TCRdb stores in-frame clones only, minus some. The sample has about 79,000 clones. Input material: PBMCs. The receptors were gathered from a man under 40 in good health and CMV-seronegative.

The chain carries TRBV5-6 and TRBJ1-4; D is unclear. Germline values: CDR1 SGHDT, CDR2 YYEEEE. This CDR3 has 13 residues. V was cut by 0 bases and J by 8 bases, with 8 bases left in between. The CDR3 is CASSLAGWEKLFF. The CDR3 DNA reads as TGTGCCAGCAGCTTGGCCGGTTGGGAAAAACTGTTTTTT.

The CDR3 region has the DNA TGCAGCGTTGCCAGGGGGCGAGCCGGGGTCACTGAAGCTTTCTTT. It is translated as CSVARGRAGVTEAFF. V is TRBV29-1 and J is TRBJ1-1, with 8 bases lining up with TRBD1. Trimming cost V 4 bases and J 4 bases; bases outside gene matches: 11. The CDR3 consists of 15 residues. From germline, CDR1 is SQVTM and CDR2 ANQGSEA.

The chain carries TRBV15 and TRBJ2-7, with a weak D call TRBD2 (5 bases). The CDR3 is made up of 13 amino acids. V was trimmed by 7 bases and J by 5 bases, leaving 15 bases between them. Per the germline V gene, CDR1 is LNHNV and CDR2 is YYDKDF (reference sequence). This chain's CDR3 is CATTEDFRHEQYF. Here the CDR3 DNA reads TGTGCCACCACCGAGGACTTTCGCCACGAGCAGTACTTC.

The chain combines TRBV11-3 with TRBJ2-7; D is ambiguous. Per the germline V gene, CDR1 is SGHNT and CDR2 is YENEEA. Between the trimmed V and J ends, which lost 8 bases and 0 bases, there was a span of 14 bases. The CDR3 is 14 amino acids. CDR3 residues: CASSLVLSSYEQYF. For the CDR3, the DNA is TGTGCCAGCTCCCTCGTTCTGAGCTCCTACGAGCAGTACTTC.

The V and J genes are TRBV4-3 and TRBJ2-1; 11 nucleotides align to TRBD2. Germline CDR1 and CDR2: LGHNA and YSLEER. The CDR3 sequence is 16 residues long. Trimming took 1 base from V and 7 from J; bases not matched to a gene: 6. The CDR3 reads CASSQVLAGGWNEQFF. In DNA form, the CDR3 reads TGCGCCAGCAGCCAAGTTTTAGCGGGAGGGTGGAATGAGCAGTTCTTC.

CDR3 coding DNA: TGTGCCAGCAGTGACTCTAGCGGGGGCACAGATACGCAGTATTTT. This gives the protein CASSDSSGGTDTQYF. The gene calls are TRBV6-4 and TRBJ2-3, with 8 bases that match TRBD2. Germline CDR1 and CDR2: MRHNA and SNTAGT. The CDR3 has 15 amino acids. V shed 0 bases and J 1 base; nucleotides not matched to a gene: 0.

The V and J genes are TRBV18 and TRBJ2-5; perhaps TRBD1 as D (5 bases). Germline CDR1 KGHSH, CDR2 LQKENI. Trimming took off 2 bases at V and 2 bases at J, with 12 bases between the two ends. This CDR3 is built from 15 residues. The CDR3 loop is CASSPRTSRQETQYF. CDR3 coding DNA: TGTGCCAGCTCACCAAGGACATCGCGGCAAGAGACCCAGTACTTC.

The J gene is TRBJ2-1, the V gene TRBV5-1, with D perhaps matching TRBD2 (6 bases). Trimming shortened V by 4 bases and J by 4 bases, and 15 bases separated the two germline ends. This CDR3 has 15 amino acids. Germline V lookup: CDR1 SGHRS, CDR2 YFSETQ. In DNA, the CDR3 is TGCGCCAGCAGCGGATCCCCAGGGACTTACAATGAGCAGTTCTTC. It specifies CASSGSPGTYNEQFF.

This rearrangement joins TRBV9 to TRBJ2-1; a possible D gene is TRBD2 (6 bases). The CDR3 spans 15 residues. Germline CDR1 and CDR2: SGDLS and YYNGEE. V lost 0 bases to trimming and J lost 5 bases, with 12 bases between them. The CDR3 coding sequence is TGTGCCAGCAGCGTAGGAGGCGGGGTTGACAATGAGCAGTTCTTC. It encodes CASSVGGGVDNEQFF. Using reference TRBV9 and TRBJ2-1 for the parts outside the CDR3, the full variable domain is DSGVTQTPKHLITATGQRVTLRCSPRSGDLSVYWYQQSLDQGLQFLIQYYNGEERAKGNILERFSAQQFPDLHSELNLSSLELGDSALYFCASSVGGGVDNEQFFGPGTRLTVL.

The chain recombines TRBV12-2 with TRBJ2-7; the table's TRBD1 call for D was not verified on the DNA. TRBV12-2 is labeled a pseudogene. The CDR3 is made up of 14 amino acids. The CDR3 reads CASRFTETFYEQYF. CDR3 sequence (DNA): TGTGCAAGTCGCTTTACAGAGACCTTCTACGAGCAGTACTTC.